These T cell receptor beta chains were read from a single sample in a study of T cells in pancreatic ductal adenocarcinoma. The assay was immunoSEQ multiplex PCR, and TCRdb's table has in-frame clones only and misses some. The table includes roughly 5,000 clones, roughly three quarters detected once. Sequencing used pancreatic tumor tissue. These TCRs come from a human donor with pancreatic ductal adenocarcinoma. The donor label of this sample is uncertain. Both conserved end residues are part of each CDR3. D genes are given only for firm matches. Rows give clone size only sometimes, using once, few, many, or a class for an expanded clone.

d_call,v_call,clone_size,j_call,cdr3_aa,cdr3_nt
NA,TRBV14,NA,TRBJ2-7,CASSQDPDRAHCEQYF,TGTGCCAGCAGCCAAGACCCCGACCGAGCCCACTGCGAGCAGTACTTC
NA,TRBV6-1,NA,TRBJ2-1,CASSEDGGGANEQFF,TGTGCCAGCAGTGAAGATGGCGGAGGCGCCAATGAGCAGTTCTTC
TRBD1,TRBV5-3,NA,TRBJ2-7,CARSLLRDRPTYEQYF,TGTGCCAGAAGCTTGTTACGGGACAGGCCTACCTACGAGCAGTACTTC
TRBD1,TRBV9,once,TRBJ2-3,CASSVIQGGGTDTQYF,TGTGCCAGCAGCGTCATACAGGGGGGAGGCACAGATACGCAGTATTTT
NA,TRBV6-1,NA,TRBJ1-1,CASNEAFF,TGTGCCAGTAATGAAGCTTTCTTT
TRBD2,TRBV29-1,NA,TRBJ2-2,CSVVLAGNTGELFF,TGCAGCGTTGTGCTAGCGGGAAACACCGGGGAGCTGTTTTTT
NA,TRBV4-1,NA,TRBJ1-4,CASSQDRGVGGEKLFF,TGCGCCAGCAGCCAAGATCGAGGGGTCGGGGGAGAAAAACTGTTTTTT
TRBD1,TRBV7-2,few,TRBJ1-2,CASSLGGQVNYGYTF,TGTGCCAGCAGCTTAGGTGGACAGGTTAACTATGGCTACACCTTC
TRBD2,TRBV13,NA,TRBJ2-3,CASSLNTGLGWW,TGTGCCAGCAGCTTAAATACCGGACTAGGTTGGTGG
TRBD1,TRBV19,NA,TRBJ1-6,CASSIEGARNSPLHF,TGTGCCAGTAGTATTGAGGGGGCCCGAAATTCACCCCTCCACTTT
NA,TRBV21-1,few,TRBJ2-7,CASSCGRGSYEQYF,TGTGCCAGCAGCTGCGGGAGAGGCTCCTACGAGCAGTACTTC
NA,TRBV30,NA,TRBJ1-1,CAWSPPLGQITEAFF,TGTGCCTGGAGTCCCCCTCTGGGACAAATCACTGAAGCCTTCTTT
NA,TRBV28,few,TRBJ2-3,CASSLGLLGRPDTQYF,TGTGCCAGCAGTTTAGGCTTGCTGGGCCGTCCAGATACGCAGTATTTT
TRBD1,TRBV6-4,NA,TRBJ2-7,CASPTGTGGYEQYF,TGTGCCAGCCCGACCGGGACAGGGGGCTACGAGCAGTACTTC
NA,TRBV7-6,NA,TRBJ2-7,CASSLASHGGFSSSYEQYF,TGTGCCAGCAGCTTAGCCTCTCACGGGGGCTTCTCGAGCTCCTACGAGCAGTACTTC
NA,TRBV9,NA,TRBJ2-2,CASSSGDWNTGELFF,TGTGCCAGCAGCTCGGGGGACTGGAACACCGGGGAGCTGTTTTTT
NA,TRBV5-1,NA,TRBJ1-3,CASSLVRRESGSGNTIYF,TGCGCCAGCAGCTTGGTGCGCAGGGAATCGGGCTCTGGAAACACCATATATTTT
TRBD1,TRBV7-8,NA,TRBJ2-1,CASSPGTGGRNEQFF,TGTGCCAGCAGTCCAGGGACAGGGGGCCGGAATGAGCAGTTCTTC